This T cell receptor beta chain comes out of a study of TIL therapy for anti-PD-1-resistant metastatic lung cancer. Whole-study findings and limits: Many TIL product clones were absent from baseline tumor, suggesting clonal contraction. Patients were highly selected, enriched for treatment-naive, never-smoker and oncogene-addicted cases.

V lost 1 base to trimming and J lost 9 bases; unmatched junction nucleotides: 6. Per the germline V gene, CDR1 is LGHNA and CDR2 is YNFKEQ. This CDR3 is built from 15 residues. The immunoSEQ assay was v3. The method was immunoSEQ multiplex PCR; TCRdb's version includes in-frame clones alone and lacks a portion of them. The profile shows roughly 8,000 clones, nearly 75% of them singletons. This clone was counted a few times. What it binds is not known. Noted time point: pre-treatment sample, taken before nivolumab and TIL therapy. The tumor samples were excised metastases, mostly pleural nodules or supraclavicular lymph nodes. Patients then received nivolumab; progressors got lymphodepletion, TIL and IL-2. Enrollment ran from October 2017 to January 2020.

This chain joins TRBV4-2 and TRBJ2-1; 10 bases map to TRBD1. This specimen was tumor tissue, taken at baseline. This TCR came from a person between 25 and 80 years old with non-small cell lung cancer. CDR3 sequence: CASSQARTGGAEQFF. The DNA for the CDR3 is TGTGCCAGCAGCCAAGCTCGGACAGGGGGGGCTGAGCAGTTCTTC.